Presented here are 22 T cell receptor beta chains from one specimen sequenced in a study of T cells in localized non-small cell lung cancer. Repertoires were generated with immunoSEQ multiplex PCR, while TCRdb's copy carries only in-frame clones and drops some. The repertoire holds about 3,500 clones, with about 29% as singletons. Specimen: lung tumor tissue, collected before any cancer treatment. These TCRs come from a man between 40 and 70 years old with stage I lung adenocarcinoma.

This sequence joins TRBV30 and TRBJ2-7; D is tentatively TRBD1 or TRBD2 (6 bases each). The CDR3 length is 16 residues. The V gene's germline CDR1 is GTSNPN and CDR2 SVGIG (reference sequence). V was pared by 3 bases and J by 1 base, with 19 bases between. CDR3 DNA: TGTGCCTGGAGCAGAGGGGGGTCCGGGGCGTCCTACGAGCAGTACTTC. This encodes CAWSRGGSGASYEQYF.

This sequence joins TRBV5-1 and TRBJ1-6, with D hard to call. Trimming removed 0 bases from V and 0 bases from J, with 7 bases in between. CDR3 size: 16 residues. From germline, CDR1 is SGHRS and CDR2 YFSETQ. The CDR3 region has the DNA TGCGCCAGCAGCTTGGACCCGAGCTCCTATAATTCACCCCTCCACTTT. Protein product: CASSLDPSSYNSPLHF.

The rearrangement uses TRBV10-2 and TRBJ1-1; 8 nucleotides align to TRBD1. The junction had 8 bases not matched to a gene; V was cut back by 6 bases and J by 2 bases. The CDR3 length is 15 residues. CDR1 is WSHSY and CDR2 is SAAADI in the germline V gene. The CDR3 region has the DNA TGCGCCAGCAGCAGATCCGGACAGGGTAACACTGAAGCTTTCTTT. It translates to CASSRSGQGNTEAFF.

The chain's CDR3 is CAWINRFSTDTQYF. DNA for the CDR3: TGTGCCTGGATTAACAGGTTCAGCACAGATACGCAGTATTTT. The rearrangement joins TRBV30 to TRBJ2-3; TRBD1 might be the D (5 bases). The CDR3 runs 14 residues. With 4 bases removed from V and 0 bases from J, the gap between germline ends came to 11 bases. Germline V gene lookup returns CDR1 GTSNPN and CDR2 SVGIG (reference sequence).

Only a few counts were recorded for this clone. The chain is built from TRBV10-3 and TRBJ2-5; D uncertain. The germline V gene has CDR1 ENHRY and CDR2 SYGVKD. The CDR3 is 14 amino acids. V dropped 2 bases and J dropped 1 base, with 8 bases sitting between them. CDR3 protein: CAISERGPQETQYF. CDR3 DNA sequence: TGTGCCATCAGTGAGAGAGGCCCCCAAGAGACCCAGTACTTC.

This clone has only a few counts. The chain joins TRBV6-8 to TRBJ2-3; TRBD2 might be the D (6 bases). The CDR3 has 15 residues. Germline V gene sequence: CDR1 MNHGY, CDR2 SAAAGT. Trimming stripped 4 bases from V and 1 base from J, with 12 bases between. DNA for the CDR3: TGTGCCAGCAGTTTAAGCGGGTTCGGCACAGATACGCAGTATTTT. This codes for CASSLSGFGTDTQYF.

As for this clone: The same CDR3 also results from other DNA sequences found in this sample. The rearrangement links TRBV18 to TRBJ1-5; TRBD1 matches 7 bases. The V and J ends lost 3 bases and 7 bases, in that order; junction bases with no gene match: 3. From germline, CDR1 is KGHSH and CDR2 LQKENI. The CDR3 contains 13 residues. The CDR3 DNA reads TGTGCCAGCTCACCCGACAGGGCACAGCCCCAGCATTTT. Translated: CASSPDRAQPQHF.

The chain carries TRBV30 and TRBJ1-5; D ambiguous. CDR3 length equals 13 residues. From germline, CDR1 is GTSNPN and CDR2 SVGIG (reference sequence). Between the trimmed V and J ends, which lost 1 base and 3 bases, there was a span of 7 bases. Here the CDR3 DNA reads TGTGCCTGGAGTGACAAAAACAATCAGCCCCAGCATTTT. Translated, it gives CAWSDKNNQPQHF.

This chain joins TRBV18 and TRBJ1-2; TRBD1 aligns across 8 bases. The germline V gene has CDR1 KGHSH and CDR2 LQKENI. V lost 3 bases and J lost 1; bases outside the gene matches: 1. The CDR3 is made up of 14 amino acids. Here the CDR3 DNA reads TGTGCCAGCTCACCGGACAGGGTTAACTATGGCTACACCTTC. Residues: CASSPDRVNYGYTF. The entire variable domain, with the rest obtained from reference TRBV18 and TRBJ1-2, is as follows: NAGVMQNPRHLVRRRGQEARLRCSPMKGHSHVYWYRQLPEEGLKFMVYLQKENIIDESGMPKERFSAEFPKEGPSILRIQQVVRGDSAAYFCASSPDRVNYGYTFGSGTRLTVV.

The genes are TRBV30 and TRBJ1-3; D ambiguous. CDR1 GTSNPN and CDR2 SVGIG come from the germline V gene (reference sequence). The CDR3 is 13 amino acids. With 4 bases removed from V and 0 bases from J, the gap between germline ends came to 7 bases. The CDR3 region is CAWNENSGNTIYF. The CDR3 bases are TGTGCCTGGAACGAGAACTCTGGAAACACCATATATTTT.

This clone is termed medium-sized. V gene TRBV9 combines with J gene TRBJ2-1; TRBD2 aligns across 13 bases. The CDR3 spans 14 residues. V lost 3 bases to trimming and J lost 8 bases; unmatched junction nucleotides: 2. CDR1 and CDR2 from the germline V gene are SGDLS and YYNGEE. The chain's CDR3 is CASSGTSGGDEQFF. The DNA of the CDR3 is TGTGCCAGCAGCGGGACTAGCGGGGGTGATGAGCAGTTCTTC.

The chain couples TRBV5-1 to TRBJ2-1; TRBD2 agrees at 12 bases. Germline CDR1 SGHRS, CDR2 YFSETQ. The J segment lost 9 bases and the V segment lost 4 bases, leaving 8 bases of the junction unmatched. This CDR3 region has 15 residues. The CDR3 nucleotides read TGCGCCAGCAGCGCTAGCGGGAGGGCAGAAGGTGAGCAGTTCTTC. This translates into CASSASGRAEGEQFF. Based on the CDR3 plus reference TRBV5-1 and TRBJ2-1, the full variable domain is KAGVTQTPRYLIKTRGQQVTLSCSPISGHRSVSWYQQTPGQGLQFLFEYFSETQRNKGNFPGRFSGRQFSNSRSEMNVSTLELGDSALYLCASSASGRAEGEQFFGPGTRLTVL.

This rearrangement joins TRBV18 to TRBJ1-2; TRBD1 matches 9 bases. The ends lost 0 bases at V and 1 base at J; junction bases unmatched: 6. The CDR3 is 17 amino acids. CDR1 is KGHSH, CDR2 LQKENI, per germline. CDR3 in amino acids: CASSPPPGQGNNYGYTF. CDR3 DNA: TGTGCCAGCTCACCACCACCCGGACAGGGGAATAACTATGGCTACACCTTC.

V gene TRBV18 combines with J gene TRBJ2-5; TRBD2 is a possible D gene (7 bases). The CDR3 runs 16 residues. Between the trimmed V and J ends, which lost 0 bases and 5 bases, there was a span of 16 bases. Per germline, CDR1 KGHSH and CDR2 LQKENI. The CDR3: CASSPPRGRQEETQYF. The CDR3, as DNA: TGTGCCAGCTCACCACCGCGGGGGCGGCAAGAGGAGACCCAGTACTTC.

The chain links TRBV19 to TRBJ1-6; TRBD1 is a possible D gene (5 bases). The CDR3 runs 13 residues. V was cut by 6 bases and J by 9 bases, with 12 bases left in between. Per the germline V gene, CDR1 is LNHDA and CDR2 is SQIVND (reference sequence). In DNA form, the CDR3 reads TGTGCCAGTAGCGTTTTAGGGGTTTCACCCCTCCACTTT. Its translation is CASSVLGVSPLHF.

The chain recombines TRBV6-8 with TRBJ2-5, with 8 nucleotides matching TRBD2. CDR1 MNHGY and CDR2 SAAAGT come from the germline V gene. The length of the CDR3 is 19 residues. V dropped 6 bases and J dropped 2; count of bases not matched to a gene: 20. CDR3 bases: TGTGCCAGCAGCCAACTCGGATCGCGGGGGGACGGACAACAAGAGACCCAGTACTTC. The encoded protein is CASSQLGSRGDGQQETQYF.

This clone came up a few times. The chain couples TRBV5-1 to TRBJ2-1; 10 positions match TRBD2. Germline CDR1 reads SGHRS; CDR2 reads YFSETQ. J was trimmed by 4 bases and V by 4 bases; bases with no gene match: 8. The CDR3 sequence is 16 residues long. In DNA, the CDR3 is TGCGCCAGCAGCGCCGGACCTAGCGGGGGATACAATGAGCAGTTCTTC. Amino acids: CASSAGPSGGYNEQFF.

This clone is termed large. The CDR3 DNA is TGTGCCAGCAGCCCGATCCCGACAGGGTTAAAAGAGCAGTACTTC. It is translated as CASSPIPTGLKEQYF. This chain joins TRBV11-3 and TRBJ2-7, with 7 positions matching TRBD1. V shed 5 bases and J 7 bases; nucleotides not matched to a gene: 14. The germline V gene encodes CDR1 SGHNT and CDR2 YENEEA. The CDR3 is 15 residues long.

The gene calls are TRBV6-1 and TRBJ1-5; D is unresolved. The germline gives CDR1 MNHNS, CDR2 SASEGT. This CDR3 has 16 amino acids. V lost 0 bases and J 1 base, leaving 10 bases between the germline ends. The CDR3 DNA sequence: TGTGCCAGCAGTGAAGCCTCTCACGGGAGCAATCAGCCCCAGCATTTT. Amino acid sequence: CASSEASHGSNQPQHF.

This clone appeared once. The chain uses TRBV5-1 and TRBJ2-7; 9 bases agree with TRBD2. This CDR3 spans 16 amino acids. Per the germline V gene, CDR1 is SGHRS and CDR2 is YFSETQ. The junction had 8 bases not matched to a gene; V was cut back by 2 bases and J by 2 bases. The CDR3 sequence is CASSFGPSGAAYEQYF. CDR3 DNA: TGCGCCAGCAGCTTCGGACCTAGCGGGGCAGCCTACGAGCAGTACTTC.

By proportion, this clone is medium-sized. The rearrangement joins TRBV11-3 to TRBJ2-1; 8 nucleotides line up with TRBD2. Trimming cost V 7 bases and J 2 bases; bases outside gene matches: 7. Germline-derived CDR1 and CDR2 are SGHNT and YENEEA. There are 15 residues in the CDR3. The CDR3 here is CASTRRGGTYNEQFF. As DNA, the CDR3 is TGTGCCAGCACCCGTCGGGGGGGGACCTACAATGAGCAGTTCTTC. The entire variable domain, with the rest obtained from reference TRBV11-3 and TRBJ2-1, is as follows: EAGVVQSPRYKIIEKKQPVAFWCNPISGHNTLYWYLQNLGQGPELLIRYENEEAVDDSQLPKDRFSAERLKGVDSTLKIQPAELGDSAVYLCASTRRGGTYNEQFFGPGTRLTVL.

The V call is TRBV19, the J call TRBJ2-2; TRBD1 agrees at 7 bases. Germline V gives CDR1 LNHDA, CDR2 SQIVND (reference sequence). V lost 4 bases, J lost 4 bases, and 6 bases stayed unmatched. The CDR3 contains 15 residues. The CDR3 DNA is TGTGCCAGTAGTAAGTTGGGACAGACCACCGGGGAGCTGTTTTTT. Encoded protein: CASSKLGQTTGELFF.